The source of this T cell receptor beta chain is a study of T-cell reconstitution after alpha-beta-depleted transplantation in children. This clonotype showed up many times. Its specificity is unknown. V lost 0 bases and J lost 6, with 24 bases in between. Germline loops: CDR1 MNHEY, CDR2 SVGAGI. There are 18 residues in the CDR3. Points from the study as a whole: One year post-transplant, T-cell counts and diversity were largely derived from T cells produced anew. Expanded graft clones numbering several hundred reportedly gave rise to alpha-beta T cells about two months after transplant.

Preparation of the TCRbeta library used unique molecular identifiers. In TCRdb, the PCR reads were re-called with MiXCR into one record per CDR3 protein. The sample lists almost 250,000 distinct CDR3 sequences, around 25% occurring once. This clonotype was obtained from a girl aged 2 to 10 with Fanconi anemia, due to receive a stem cell transplant. This specimen consisted of PBMCs, obtained before TCRalphabeta/CD19-depleted stem cell transplant. This chain connects TRBV6-5 to TRBJ2-7, with a tentative D call TRBD2 (5 bases). CDR3 amino acids: CASSYSPPDEEVLGEQYF. Here the CDR3 DNA reads TGTGCCAGCAGTTACTCCCCTCCGGACGAGGAGGTTTTAGGCGAGCAGTACTTC.